Below are 16 T cell receptor beta chains sequenced from a single sample in a study of Graves' ophthalmopathy and Graves' hyperthyroidism. Amplified material comprised TCR beta CDR3 regions derived from RNA transcripts. A first-round RT-PCR used HTBI primers, followed by a second-round multiplex PCR. TCRdb ran MiXCR on the multiplex PCR reads and lists one entry per CDR3 protein. The data contain around 660,000 distinct CDR3 sequences, 35% to 50% of them singletons. The sequenced sample consisted of peripheral blood. These receptors all stem from an adult man with Graves' ophthalmopathy.

This clonotype was detected many times. The chain recombines TRBV7-9 with TRBJ2-5; D may be TRBD2 (7 bases). The CDR3 is 14 amino acids. Germline V gene data show CDR1 as SEHNR and CDR2 as FQNEAQ (reference sequence). The V gene lost 5 bases and the J gene lost 5 bases, with 15 bases spanning the gap. The CDR3: CASSPEGGRETQYF. The CDR3 DNA sequence: TGTGCCAGCAGCCCCGAGGGGGGGAGGGAGACCCAGTACTTC.

This clonotype was recorded at least ten times. The CDR3 region is CAISEGGIGTEAFF. The CDR3 region has the DNA TGTGCCATCAGTGAAGGTGGGATAGGGACTGAAGCTTTCTTT. The rearrangement links TRBV10-3 to TRBJ1-1; D not certain. V was cut by 3 bases and J by 5 bases, with 13 bases left in between. Germline CDR1 ENHRY, CDR2 SYGVKD. CDR3 size: 14 residues.

This clonotype was detected many times. CDR3 sequence (DNA): TGTGCCAGCAGCGTAGATCCAGGGAATCAGCCCCAGCATTTT. Translated: CASSVDPGNQPQHF. This sequence joins TRBV9 and TRBJ1-5, with D possibly TRBD1 on 5 matching bases. The V gene lost 0 bases and the J gene lost 4 bases, with 8 bases spanning the gap. The CDR3 is 14 residues long. In germline, CDR1 is SGDLS, CDR2 YYNGEE.

This clonotype was counted many times. This chain uses TRBV7-9 with TRBJ2-7, with D perhaps TRBD2 (6 bases). The germline V and J ends were trimmed by 3 bases and 4 bases, with 13 bases remaining between them. Germline CDR1 and CDR2: SEHNR and FQNEAQ (reference sequence). There are 14 residues in the CDR3. CDR3 nucleotides: TGTGCCAGCAGCTTGACTAGTGAGCGATACGAGCAGTACTTC. As protein: CASSLTSERYEQYF.

In this sample, this clonotype turned up many times. This chain links TRBV6-5 with TRBJ1-1; TRBD1 agrees at 7 bases. Germline values: CDR1 MNHEY, CDR2 SVGAGI. V was pared by 6 bases and J by 7 bases, with 8 bases of the junction left unmatched. This CDR3 contains 13 residues. The CDR3 DNA reads TGTGCCAGCAGACAGGTTGGGGACAGTGAAGCTTTCTTT. It codes for CASRQVGDSEAFF.

Worth noting for this clonotype: The CDR3 ends on some other residue instead of the conserved phenylalanine or tryptophan, so this is likely a read error. The V and J genes are TRBV5-1 and TRBJ1-2, with TRBD1 matching over 7 bases. The CDR3 totals 12 residues. CDR1 and CDR2 from the germline V gene are SGHRS and YFSETQ. V was clipped by 4 bases and J by 7 bases; unmatched bases: 4. CDR3 sequence: CASSPGGFGYTS. CDR3 in DNA: TGCGCCAGCAGCCCAGGGGGGTTTGGCTACACCTCC.

In regard to this clonotype: Possible read error: a much larger clone is one base away. The chain combines TRBV12-3 or TRBV12-4 with TRBJ2-5; TRBD2 is a possible D gene (6 bases). This CDR3 contains 16 residues. Trimming shortened V by 1 base and J by 2 bases, and 14 bases separated the two germline ends. CDR3 in amino acids: CASSLVAGRGQETQYF. The CDR3 nucleotides are TGTGCCAGCAGTTTAGTGGCGGGACGGGGGCAAGAGACCCAGTACTTC.

This clonotype showed up many times. This sequence joins TRBV5-6 and TRBJ1-2; a weak D match, TRBD1 (6 bases). CDR1 and CDR2 (germline): SGHDT, YYEEEE. V was trimmed by 3 bases and J by 7 bases, leaving 19 bases between them. The CDR3 has 15 amino acids. The CDR3: CASSSPLGTPGGYTF. The CDR3 nucleotides read TGTGCCAGCAGCTCCCCTTTGGGGACACCAGGTGGCTACACCTTC.

This clonotype was counted many times. This CDR3 is CSAAAAGFGQPQHF. The CDR3 DNA sequence: TGCAGTGCCGCCGCGGCGGGGTTTGGTCAGCCCCAGCATTTT. The chain links TRBV20-1 to TRBJ1-5, with D hard to call. With 6 bases removed from V and 6 bases from J, the gap between germline ends came to 18 bases. This CDR3 spans 14 amino acids. The germline gives CDR1 DFQATT, CDR2 SNEGSKA (reference sequence).

Turning to this clonotype: Since a much larger clone is just one base distant, this may be a read error. This chain uses TRBV7-2 with TRBJ1-3, with a weak D call TRBD1 (5 bases). The germline CDR1 and CDR2 sequences are SGHTA and FQGNSA. This CDR3 is built from 15 residues. In DNA, the CDR3 is TGTGCCAGCAGTTACTACGGGGACTCTGGAAACACCATGTATTTT. This sequence encodes CASSYYGDSGNTMYF.

Only a few counts were recorded for this clonotype. The chain employs TRBV4-3 and TRBJ1-1; D ambiguous. From germline, CDR1 is LGHNA and CDR2 YSLEER. CDR3 size: 14 residues. Trimming left V 1 base short and J 7 bases short, with 13 bases between. The CDR3 DNA reads as TGCGCCAGCAGCCAAGCTCAGTCGGGATATGAAGCTTTCTTT. Protein sequence: CASSQAQSGYEAFF.

Worth noting for this clonotype: A much larger clonotype is one base distant, so this may be a read error. The gene calls are TRBV20-1 and TRBJ1-1, with 7 positions matching TRBD1. The length of the CDR3 is 13 residues. V lost 5 bases to trimming and J lost 2 bases; unmatched junction nucleotides: 5. Germline loops: CDR1 DFQATT, CDR2 SNEGSKA (reference sequence). CDR3 coding DNA: TGCAGTGCTGCAGGGGGTCGTAACACTGAAGCTTTCTTT. Amino acid sequence: CSAAGGRNTEAFF.

This clonotype was detected once. The rearrangement links TRBV11-2 to TRBJ2-1; 7 positions agree with TRBD1. The V segment lost 4 bases and the J segment 6 bases; nucleotides outside the gene matches: 3. Looked up from germline, CDR1 is SGHAT and CDR2 is FQNNGV. The CDR3 loop spans 13 amino acids. CDR3 in amino acids: CASSSDRINEQFF. In DNA, the CDR3 is TGTGCCAGCAGCTCGGACAGGATCAATGAGCAGTTCTTC.

The genes are TRBV19 and TRBJ2-2; D is uncertain. This CDR3 spans 14 amino acids. Trimming removed 3 bases at V and 5 bases at J, with 10 bases between. The germline CDR1 and CDR2 sequences are LNHDA and SQIVND (reference sequence). CDR3 loop: CASSIPVLTGELFF. In DNA, the CDR3 is TGTGCCAGTAGTATCCCCGTGCTTACCGGGGAGCTGTTTTTT. The full variable domain, in which reference TRBV19 and TRBJ2-2 provide the parts outside the CDR3, is DGGITQSPKYLFRKEGQNVTLSCEQNLNHDAMYWYRQDPGQGLRLIYYSQIVNDFQKGDIAEGYSVSREKKESFPLTVTSAQKNPTAFYLCASSIPVLTGELFFGEGSRLTVL.

V and J are TRBV4-3 and TRBJ1-6, with 7 bases lining up with TRBD1. There are 18 residues in the CDR3. Unmatched junction bases numbered 19, after V lost 4 bases and J lost 10 bases. From germline, CDR1 is LGHNA and CDR2 YSLEER. The CDR3 reads CASSPGGALTGAGSPLHF. The CDR3 DNA sequence: TGCGCCAGCAGCCCGGGGGGAGCGCTAACAGGGGCAGGGTCACCCCTCCACTTT.

This clonotype was counted many times. The gene calls are TRBV7-9 and TRBJ2-5; TRBD2 matches 13 bases. The CDR3 runs to 16 residues. Germline V CDR1 and CDR2: SEHNR, FQNEAQ (reference sequence). J was trimmed by 4 bases and V by 5 bases; bases with no gene match: 7. CDR3 in DNA: TGTGCCAGCAGCCCCGGACTAGCGGGAGATGGAGAGACCCAGTACTTC. This encodes CASSPGLAGDGETQYF.